This T cell receptor (beta chain) originates from a study of T cell clones after liver transplantation. Only in-frame clones appear in the TCRdb table, and some are missing; sequencing was by immunoSEQ multiplex PCR. The table records fewer than 65,000 clones, around 85% of them present only once. CDR3 length equals 15 residues. The V gene lost 2 bases and the J gene lost 0 bases, with 10 bases spanning the gap. Germline CDR1 is MNHEY and CDR2 is SMNVEV (reference sequence). The TCR sequence derives from a human patient who received a liver transplant. Some T cells may arise from the graft donor. The material sequenced was CD8+ T cells from blood, taken 12 months after liver transplant. The chain couples TRBV27 to TRBJ1-1; D unclear. The CDR3 loop reads CASSLLGIMNTEAFF. For the CDR3, the DNA is TGTGCCAGCAGTTTACTCGGTATCATGAACACTGAAGCTTTCTTT.